This entry lists 6 T cell receptor beta chains sequenced from one sample in a study of blood T cell repertoires in COVID-19. This table comes from immunoSEQ multiplex PCR, and its TCRdb copy is limited to in-frame clones, with some not included. Of approximately 220,000 clones in the sample, around 90% were seen once. The sample comprised PBMCs or T cells enriched from blood (not recorded which). The receptors derive from a man aged 25 to 40 who had recovered from COVID-19.

The V gene is TRBV5-1, the J gene TRBJ1-1, with 8 positions matching TRBD1. The CDR3 runs to 16 residues. Germline V gene lookup returns CDR1 SGHRS and CDR2 YFSETQ. V was clipped by 0 bases and J by 3 bases; unmatched bases: 7. The CDR3 loop reads CASSLDPGTGDTEAFF. For the CDR3, the DNA is TGCGCCAGCAGCTTGGACCCCGGGACAGGTGACACTGAAGCTTTCTTT.

The chain carries TRBV5-1 and TRBJ2-7; perhaps TRBD2 as D (6 bases). This CDR3 has 15 amino acids. The V gene lost 3 bases and the J gene lost 1 base, with 14 bases spanning the gap. From germline, CDR1 is SGHRS and CDR2 YFSETQ. The CDR3 DNA reads TGCGCCAGCAGCTCTAGAGCGGGTCGTTCCTACGAGCAGTACTTC. Protein: CASSSRAGRSYEQYF.

The V gene is TRBV10-3, the J gene TRBJ1-5, with D tentatively TRBD1 (5 bases). Per germline, CDR1 ENHRY and CDR2 SYGVKD. Trimming stripped 0 bases from V and 6 bases from J, with 15 bases between. This CDR3 has 16 residues. This CDR3 reads CAISESEGPQPQPQHF. The CDR3 region has the DNA TGTGCCATCAGTGAGTCGGAGGGGCCCCAACCTCAGCCCCAGCATTTT.

The chain is built from TRBV5-1 and TRBJ2-2, with D possibly TRBD1 on 5 matching bases. CDR3 length: 16 amino acids. Trimming cost V 0 bases and J 2 bases, with 11 bases left between them. Germline lookup yields CDR1 SGHRS and CDR2 YFSETQ. CDR3 loop: CASSLELGRNTGELFF. The CDR3 DNA sequence: TGCGCCAGCAGCTTGGAGTTGGGGCGCAACACCGGGGAGCTGTTTTTT.

V is TRBV5-1 and J is TRBJ1-5; possible D gene TRBD1, 5 bases. Trimming left V 0 bases short and J 8 bases short, with 9 bases between. This CDR3 is built from 13 residues. The germline gives CDR1 SGHRS, CDR2 YFSETQ. The chain's CDR3 is CASSLGGEEPQHF. Here the CDR3 DNA reads TGCGCCAGCAGCTTGGGGGGGGAGGAGCCCCAGCATTTT.

This chain connects TRBV9 to TRBJ1-2; D unclear. V was trimmed by 0 bases and J by 2 bases, leaving 8 bases between them. The CDR3 is 14 amino acids. Looked up from germline, CDR1 is SGDLS and CDR2 is YYNGEE. CDR3 protein: CASSVGGENYGYTF. The CDR3 DNA is TGTGCCAGCAGCGTAGGCGGAGAAAACTATGGCTACACCTTC.